This T cell receptor beta chain came from a study of T cells in Graves' hyperthyroidism and ophthalmopathy. Findings of the study overall: Ophthalmopathy could be told apart from stable hyperthyroidism with a 13 V-J model.

Patients aged 18 to 65 with hyperthyroidism were newly diagnosed, with duration under 2 months. PBMCs were collected from a roughly 10 ml volume of fresh peripheral blood. This clonotype was picked up many times. Its antigen is not identified. Looked up from germline, CDR1 is SGHDT and CDR2 is YYEEEE. Trimming took 0 bases from V and 13 from J, leaving 5 bases between them. The CDR3 has 10 residues. Amplification of TCR beta CDR3 regions was performed using RNA transcripts as template. The study used the HTBI primer set for a first-round RT-PCR of the TCR CDR3. Using its own MiXCR run on the multiplex PCR reads, TCRdb lists one record per CDR3 protein. The sample holds 700,000 to 950,000 distinct CDR3 sequences, around a third seen once.

This clonotype was sampled from a woman between 40 and 55 years old with Graves' hyperthyroidism. The specimen sequenced was blood. The gene calls are TRBV5-6 and TRBJ1-5, with D uncertain. CDR3 nucleotide sequence: TGTGCCAGCAGCTTGGGCCGACAGCATTTT. This encodes CASSLGRQHF.